These 9 T cell receptor beta chains originate from one sample sequenced in a study of blood T cell repertoires in COVID-19. Using immunoSEQ multiplex PCR, the repertoire was profiled, and TCRdb retains in-frame clones only, with some absent. The table includes a few hundred thousand clones, 88% detected once. The sample comprised peripheral blood. The receptors originated from a woman aged 25-40 years with COVID-19, enrolled during active disease.

This clone has a handful of counts. The J gene is TRBJ1-5, the V gene TRBV6-6; 7 bases are a match to TRBD1. The CDR3 runs to 15 residues. Trimming took 7 bases from V and 1 from J; bases not matched to a gene: 7. From germline, CDR1 is MNHNY and CDR2 SVGAGI (reference sequence). CDR3 residues: CASTSQGTSNQPQHF. The CDR3, as DNA: TGTGCCAGCACCTCACAGGGGACAAGCAATCAGCCCCAGCATTTT.

The V call is TRBV4-3, the J call TRBJ1-5; tentative D call: TRBD1 (6 bases). Per the germline V gene, CDR1 is LGHNA and CDR2 is YSLEER. This CDR3 is built from 13 residues. Trimming shortened V by 2 bases and J by 6 bases, and 8 bases separated the two germline ends. The CDR3 nucleotides read TGCGCCAGCAGCCAAACAGGGAGTCAGCCCCAGCATTTT. It codes for CASSQTGSQPQHF.

The chain carries TRBV29-1 and TRBJ2-7, with a possible D match to TRBD1 (5 bases). V was pared by 5 bases and J by 3 bases, with 17 bases between. The CDR3 covers 14 residues. Germline V CDR1 and CDR2: SQVTM, ANQGSEA. The CDR3 protein is CSVIRGMGSYEQYF. The DNA of the CDR3 is TGCAGCGTTATTAGGGGCATGGGTAGCTACGAGCAGTACTTC.

The chain couples TRBV18 to TRBJ2-3, with 11 bases that match TRBD2. The ends lost 5 bases at V and 4 bases at J; junction bases unmatched: 5. This CDR3 spans 15 amino acids. The germline CDR1 and CDR2 sequences are KGHSH and LQKENI. Here the CDR3 DNA reads TGTGCCAGCTCAATAGCGGGGGGGCCGTCAGATACGCAGTATTTT. This codes for CASSIAGGPSDTQYF.

The rearrangement joins TRBV6-4 to TRBJ1-2; 9 positions agree with TRBD1. The CDR3 consists of 14 residues. The V gene end was trimmed by 2 bases and the J gene end by 8 bases; junction bases not matched to a gene: 6. Germline V CDR1 and CDR2: MRHNA, SNTAGT. In DNA, the CDR3 is TGTGCCAGCAGTGACGGTGGGACAGGGTCAGGCTACACCTTC. Translated: CASSDGGTGSGYTF.

This sequence joins TRBV5-5 and TRBJ2-7; weak D call: TRBD1 (6 bases). The V gene's germline CDR1 is SGHKS and CDR2 YYEKEE (reference sequence). The CDR3 totals 15 residues. The V end lost 0 bases, the J end lost 2 bases, and 12 bases lay between the germline ends. In DNA form, the CDR3 reads TGTGCCAGCAGCTTGGCAACAGGGCCCGCCTACGAGCAGTACTTC. Its translation is CASSLATGPAYEQYF.

The chain joins TRBV10-1 to TRBJ1-2, with 7 bases aligning to TRBD1. Germline CDR1 WNHNN, CDR2 SYGVQD (reference sequence). The CDR3 runs to 14 residues. The V and J ends lost 0 bases and 5 bases, in that order; junction bases with no gene match: 3. The chain's CDR3 is CASSESGQAYGYTF. The CDR3 DNA reads TGCGCCAGCAGTGAGTCCGGACAGGCTTATGGCTACACCTTC.

The V call is TRBV28, the J call TRBJ1-4, with 7 bases fitting TRBD1. The ends lost 8 bases at V and 5 bases at J; junction bases unmatched: 11. Looked up from germline, CDR1 is MDHEN and CDR2 is SYDVKM. The CDR3 sequence is 15 residues long. Written as DNA, the CDR3 is TGTGCCAGCGGTGCCCCGGGACAGTTAAATGAAAAACTGTTTTTT. Protein: CASGAPGQLNEKLFF.

The V and J genes are TRBV6-5 and TRBJ2-5, with TRBD1 identical over 7 bases. The germline V gene has CDR1 MNHEY and CDR2 SVGAGI. With 5 bases clipped from V and 5 bases from J, the junction kept 5 bases outside the gene matches. The CDR3 spans 13 residues. CDR3 DNA sequence: TGTGCCAGCAGTAGACAGGGACCGGAGACCCAGTACTTC. Protein sequence: CASSRQGPETQYF.